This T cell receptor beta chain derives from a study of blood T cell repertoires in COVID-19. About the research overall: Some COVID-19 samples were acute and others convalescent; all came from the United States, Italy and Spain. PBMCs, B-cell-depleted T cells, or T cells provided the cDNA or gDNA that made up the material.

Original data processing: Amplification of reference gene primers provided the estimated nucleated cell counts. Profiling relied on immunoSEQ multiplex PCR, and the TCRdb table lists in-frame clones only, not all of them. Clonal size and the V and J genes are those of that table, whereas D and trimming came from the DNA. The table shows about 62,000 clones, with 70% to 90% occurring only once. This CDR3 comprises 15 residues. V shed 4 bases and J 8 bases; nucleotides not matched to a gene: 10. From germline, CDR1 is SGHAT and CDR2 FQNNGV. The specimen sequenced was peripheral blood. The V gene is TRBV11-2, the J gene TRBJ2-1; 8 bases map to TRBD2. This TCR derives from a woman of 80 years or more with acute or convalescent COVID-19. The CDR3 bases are TGTGCCAGCAGCTCCAGGAGCGGGAGCGGCGATGAGCAGTTCTTC. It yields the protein CASSSRSGSGDEQFF.